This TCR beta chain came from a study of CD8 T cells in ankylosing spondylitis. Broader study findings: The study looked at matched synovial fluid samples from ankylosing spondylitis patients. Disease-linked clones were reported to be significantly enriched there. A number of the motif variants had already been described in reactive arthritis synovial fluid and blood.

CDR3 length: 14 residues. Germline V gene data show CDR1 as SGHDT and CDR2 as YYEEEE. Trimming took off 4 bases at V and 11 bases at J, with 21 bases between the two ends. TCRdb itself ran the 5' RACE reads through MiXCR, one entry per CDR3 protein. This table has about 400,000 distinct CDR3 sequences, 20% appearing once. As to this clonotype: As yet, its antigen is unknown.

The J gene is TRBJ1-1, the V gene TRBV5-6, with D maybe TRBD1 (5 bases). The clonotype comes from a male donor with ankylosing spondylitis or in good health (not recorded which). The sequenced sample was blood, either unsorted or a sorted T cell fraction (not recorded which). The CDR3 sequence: CASSTSGTTLGAFF. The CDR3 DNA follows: TGTGCCAGCAGCACATCCGGGACTACATTGGGGGCTTTCTTT.